This T cell receptor (beta chain) was sequenced in a study of shared clonotypes between healthy human individuals. General study results and limits: When compared with the clonotypes that were shared by all four sorted-subset donors, the non-shared clonotypes turned out to have lower generation probabilities. Only blood was sampled, and tissue TCR repertoires likely differ from blood ones.

Details on this clone: Its antigen is undetermined.

Profiling relied on immunoSEQ multiplex PCR, and the TCRdb table lists in-frame clones only, not all of them. This sample has millions of clones; roughly 95% occur once, and the top ten carry roughly 1.1%. Cells designated naive CD8 were CD45RO-negative and were positively selected for CCR7, with terminally differentiated effector memory CD45RA+ cells excluded. The sequence was collected from a man younger than 35 in good health. Sequencing was carried out using naive CD8+ T cells sorted from blood.

CDR3 sequence: CASRPGLLKEKLFF. CDR3 nucleotides: TGTGCCAGCAGGCCGGGCCTTCTAAAGGAAAAACTGTTTTTT. The chain links TRBV6-5 to TRBJ1-4; D uncertain. Trimming cost V 6 bases and J 8 bases, with 16 bases left between them. The germline CDR1 and CDR2 sequences are MNHEY and SVGAGI. CDR3 length: 14 amino acids.